Presented here are 22 T cell receptor beta chains from one specimen sequenced in a study of shared clonotypes between healthy human individuals. The data were produced by immunoSEQ multiplex PCR, yet TCRdb's version contains in-frame clones alone and is incomplete. The sample holds 850,000 to 1,100,000 clones, approximately 80% seen once. Sequenced material: memory CD4+ T cells from PBMCs. The subset denotes: CD45RA-negative fraction. These receptors all stem from a young man in good health. Some clones in this sample may be carry-over from other donors' samples.

The chain joins TRBV11-3 to TRBJ1-2; 10 nucleotides agree with TRBD1. The CDR3 totals 16 residues. V shed 5 bases and J 0 bases; nucleotides not matched to a gene: 6. The V gene's germline CDR1 is SGHNT and CDR2 YENEEA. This chain's CDR3 is CASSAGQGETNYGYTF. CDR3 in DNA: TGTGCCAGCAGCGCCGGACAGGGGGAAACTAACTATGGCTACACCTTC.

CDR3 coding DNA: TGCGCCAGCACCTATGCCGGGACCGCTGGATATGGCTACACCTTC. The encoded protein is CASTYAGTAGYGYTF. The chain joins TRBV5-1 to TRBJ1-2; D might be TRBD1 (5 bases). Per the germline V gene, CDR1 is SGHRS and CDR2 is YFSETQ. V lost 6 bases and J 5 bases, leaving 20 bases between the germline ends. The CDR3 spans 15 residues.

This clone was recorded a few times. The rearrangement uses TRBV9 and TRBJ2-6; the D gene could be TRBD1 or TRBD2 (5 bases each). Trimming took off 4 bases at V and 0 bases at J, with 17 bases between the two ends. CDR3 length: 18 residues. Per germline, CDR1 SGDLS and CDR2 YYNGEE. CDR3 nucleotides: TGTGCCAGCAGCCCCATTAGGGACGGCATCTCTGGGGCCAACGTCCTGACTTTC. It yields the protein CASSPIRDGISGANVLTF. The complete variable domain, with remaining parts taken from reference TRBV9 and TRBJ2-6, reads DSGVTQTPKHLITATGQRVTLRCSPRSGDLSVYWYQQSLDQGLQFLIQYYNGEERAKGNILERFSAQQFPDLHSELNLSSLELGDSALYFCASSPIRDGISGANVLTFGAGSRLTVL.

The gene calls are TRBV6-1 and TRBJ2-2; D not resolved. Germline CDR1 reads MNHNS; CDR2 reads SASEGT. The CDR3 spans 15 residues. Trimming shortened V by 2 bases and J by 7 bases, and 14 bases separated the two germline ends. The CDR3 here is CASSERSGVGGELFF. CDR3 sequence (DNA): TGTGCCAGCAGTGAACGGTCTGGGGTTGGCGGGGAGCTGTTTTTT.

In this sample, this clone turned up a few times. The chain has TRBV2 and TRBJ1-1; maybe TRBD1 (6 bases). CDR1 is SNHLY, CDR2 FYNNEI, per germline. The CDR3 has 13 residues. V lost 6 bases, J lost 2 bases, and 10 bases lay in between. CDR3 in DNA: TGTGCCAGCAGACAGGGATATAACACTGAAGCTTTCTTT. It is translated as CASRQGYNTEAFF.

A note on this clone: The junction departs from the called germline gene at one end, perhaps through a read error. This chain uses TRBV6-1 with TRBJ2-1; D may be TRBD1 or TRBD2 (5 bases each). Per the germline V gene, CDR1 is MNHNS and CDR2 is SASEGT. The CDR3 sequence is 13 residues long. Written as DNA, the CDR3 is TGTGCCAGCAGTGAAACGAGGGGCAAAGAGCGGTTCTTC. Its translation is CASSETRGKERFF.

This clone was detected a few times. This sequence joins TRBV5-5 and TRBJ2-2; tentative D call: TRBD2 (6 bases). Germline CDR1 is SGHKS and CDR2 is YYEKEE (reference sequence). Trimming took 0 bases from V and 6 from J, leaving 15 bases between them. The CDR3 is made up of 16 amino acids. The CDR3 region is CASSLAPSVAPGELFF. The CDR3 DNA is TGTGCCAGCAGCTTGGCCCCTAGCGTCGCCCCCGGGGAGCTGTTTTTT.

The J gene is TRBJ2-3, the V gene TRBV7-2, with 9 bases fitting TRBD1. Trimming removed 5 bases from V and 3 bases from J; junction bases left unmatched: 9. The CDR3 sequence is 16 residues long. Germline V gives CDR1 SGHTA, CDR2 FQGNSA. The CDR3 nucleotides are TGTGCCAGCAGCCTCGGTCGGGGGACAGGGACAGATACGCAGTATTTT. It codes for CASSLGRGTGTDTQYF.

V gene TRBV2 combines with J gene TRBJ2-1, with 8 bases aligning to TRBD1. The CDR3 sequence is 13 residues long. With 4 bases clipped from V and 7 bases from J, the junction kept 3 bases outside the gene matches. Germline lookup yields CDR1 SNHLY and CDR2 FYNNEI. CDR3 nucleotides: TGTGCCAGCAGTGCTACAGGGGGGAATGAGCAGTTCTTC. It translates to CASSATGGNEQFF.

Points on this clone: At the DNA level, this CDR3 is encoded by other sequences in the same sample as well. Here the CDR3 reads CASSPGLATDTQYF. Written as DNA, the CDR3 is TGTGCCAGCAGTCCGGGACTAGCGACAGATACGCAGTATTTT. The genes are TRBV7-3 and TRBJ2-3; TRBD2 agrees at 10 bases. The J segment lost 3 bases and the V segment lost 6 bases, leaving 3 bases of the junction unmatched. The CDR3 extends over 14 amino acids. Germline loops: CDR1 SGHTA, CDR2 FQGTGA.

As to this clone: One junction end disagrees with the germline gene, perhaps due to a read error. The V gene is TRBV30, the J gene TRBJ2-7; D remains unclear. Germline CDR1 reads GTSNPN; CDR2 reads SVGIG (reference sequence). The CDR3 sequence is 15 residues long. In nucleotides, the CDR3 is TGTGCCTGGAGTGTACTCCGGAAAAGCTCCTGCGAGCAGTACTTC. It codes for CAWSVLRKSSCEQYF. Complete variable domain (other parts from reference TRBV30 and TRBJ2-7): SQTIHQWPATLVQPVGSPLSLECTVEGTSNPNLYWYRQAAGRGLQLLFYSVGIGQISSEVPQNLSASRPQDRQFILSSKKLLLSDSGFYLCAWSVLRKSSCEQYFGPGTRLTVT.

The V gene is TRBV18, the J gene TRBJ2-7; maybe TRBD2 (6 bases). With 2 bases removed from V and 0 bases from J, the gap between germline ends came to 14 bases. CDR1 and CDR2 (germline): KGHSH, LQKENI. The CDR3 totals 16 residues. CDR3 nucleotide sequence: TGTGCCAGCTCACCAAGCCTTAGCGGTCTCTCCTACGAGCAGTACTTC. It translates to CASSPSLSGLSYEQYF.

V is TRBV29-1 and J is TRBJ2-1; no definite D call. CDR1 is SQVTM and CDR2 is ANQGSEA in the germline V gene. Trimming shortened V by 6 bases and J by 2 bases, and 14 bases separated the two germline ends. The CDR3 runs 14 residues. The CDR3 sequence: CSVRQDNTYNEQFF. The CDR3 nucleotides are TGCAGCGTACGACAAGATAATACCTACAATGAGCAGTTCTTC.

This CDR3 is CASSFSGQGGAFF. The CDR3 DNA is TGTGCCAGCAGTTTCTCAGGACAGGGGGGGGCTTTCTTT. V gene TRBV28 combines with J gene TRBJ1-1; 10 nucleotides line up with TRBD1. Germline V gene lookup returns CDR1 MDHEN and CDR2 SYDVKM. The CDR3 loop spans 13 amino acids. V shed 3 bases, J shed 11 bases, and the junction held 6 bases outside the gene matches. Drawing the rest from reference TRBV28 and TRBJ1-1, the complete variable domain is DVKVTQSSRYLVKRTGEKVFLECVQDMDHENMFWYRQDPGLGLRLIYFSYDVKMKEKGDIPEGYSVSREKKERFSLILESASTNQTSMYLCASSFSGQGGAFFGQGTRLTVV.

The J gene is TRBJ2-3, the V gene TRBV6-1; D perhaps matches TRBD2 (6 bases). The germline V gene encodes CDR1 MNHNS and CDR2 SASEGT. This CDR3 has 15 amino acids. V was clipped by 6 bases and J by 0 bases, with 13 bases between them. CDR3 region: CASRVRGGSTDTQYF. Written as DNA, the CDR3 is TGTGCCAGCAGGGTGCGAGGAGGGAGCACAGATACGCAGTATTTT.

This chain uses TRBV28 with TRBJ2-3; D is uncertain. V was cut by 6 bases and J by 2 bases, with 6 bases left in between. The CDR3 loop spans 12 amino acids. From germline, CDR1 is MDHEN and CDR2 SYDVKM. The CDR3 DNA reads as TGTGCCAGCAGCTCCGTCACAGATACGCAGTATTTT. Translated, it gives CASSSVTDTQYF.

About this clone: The sample contains more than one DNA sequence encoding this CDR3. V gene TRBV28 combines with J gene TRBJ2-7, with unresolved D. The CDR3 contains 12 residues. Germline lookup yields CDR1 MDHEN and CDR2 SYDVKM. Trimming left V 5 bases short and J 3 bases short, with 8 bases between. The chain's CDR3 is CASSLPGYEQYF. CDR3 nucleotides: TGTGCCAGCAGTCTGCCAGGCTACGAGCAGTACTTC.

This chain links TRBV28 with TRBJ1-1; tentatively, D is TRBD1 (6 bases). Between the trimmed V and J ends, which lost 5 bases and 4 bases, there was a span of 11 bases. Germline values: CDR1 MDHEN, CDR2 SYDVKM. CDR3 length: 13 residues. In nucleotides, the CDR3 is TGTGCCAGCAGTCCGCGAGGGGGCACTGAAGCTTTCTTT. Residues: CASSPRGGTEAFF.

The table lists this clone with a count of one. The gene calls are TRBV11-3 and TRBJ1-1, with 11 bases aligning to TRBD1. The CDR3 loop spans 13 amino acids. Germline CDR1 reads SGHNT; CDR2 reads YENEEA. The ends lost 5 bases at V and 6 bases at J; junction bases unmatched: 2. CDR3 region: CASSLGQGAEAFF. For the CDR3, the DNA is TGTGCCAGCAGCCTGGGACAGGGGGCTGAAGCTTTCTTT. The variable domain in full, completed from reference TRBV11-3 and TRBJ1-1, reads EAGVVQSPRYKIIEKKQPVAFWCNPISGHNTLYWYLQNLGQGPELLIRYENEEAVDDSQLPKDRFSAERLKGVDSTLKIQPAELGDSAVYLCASSLGQGAEAFFGQGTRLTVV.

This chain uses TRBV28 with TRBJ2-7; 11 nucleotides line up with TRBD2. This CDR3 spans 15 amino acids. Germline CDR1 MDHEN, CDR2 SYDVKM. The V segment lost 6 bases and the J segment 7 bases; nucleotides outside the gene matches: 11. This CDR3 reads CASSLAGGRALEQYF. The DNA of the CDR3 is TGTGCCAGCAGCTTAGCGGGAGGGAGGGCCTTAGAGCAGTACTTC.

The chain links TRBV18 to TRBJ1-3, with a possible D match to TRBD1 (6 bases). V was clipped by 4 bases and J by 8 bases, with 12 bases between them. Germline CDR1 and CDR2: KGHSH and LQKENI. The CDR3 spans 13 residues. The CDR3 nucleotides read TGTGCCAGCTCACGGACAGCGGCGGACACCATATATTTT. This translates into CASSRTAADTIYF. The variable domain in full, with the rest retrieved from reference TRBV18 and TRBJ1-3, is NAGVMQNPRHLVRRRGQEARLRCSPMKGHSHVYWYRQLPEEGLKFMVYLQKENIIDESGMPKERFSAEFPKEGPSILRIQQVVRGDSAAYFCASSRTAADTIYFGEGSWLTVV.

The V call is TRBV5-4, the J call TRBJ2-1; 15 positions agree with TRBD2. The CDR3 is 19 amino acids. V trimming: 9 bases; J trimming: 0 bases; junction bases outside the gene matches: 13. Germline CDR1 SGHNT, CDR2 YYREEE (reference sequence). The CDR3 is CATQGGLAGGPLSYNEQFF. In DNA form, the CDR3 reads TGTGCCACGCAAGGGGGACTAGCGGGAGGTCCGCTCTCCTACAATGAGCAGTTCTTC.